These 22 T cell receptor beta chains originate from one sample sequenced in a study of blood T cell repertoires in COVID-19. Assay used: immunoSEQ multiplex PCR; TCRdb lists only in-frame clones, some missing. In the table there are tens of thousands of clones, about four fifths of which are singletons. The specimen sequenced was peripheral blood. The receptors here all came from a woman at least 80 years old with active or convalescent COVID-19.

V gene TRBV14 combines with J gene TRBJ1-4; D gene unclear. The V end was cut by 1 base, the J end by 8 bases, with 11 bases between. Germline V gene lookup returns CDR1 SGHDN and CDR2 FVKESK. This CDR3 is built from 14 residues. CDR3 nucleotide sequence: TGTGCCAGCAGCCAAGGGCCTACGGGGGAAAAACTGTTTTTT. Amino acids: CASSQGPTGEKLFF.

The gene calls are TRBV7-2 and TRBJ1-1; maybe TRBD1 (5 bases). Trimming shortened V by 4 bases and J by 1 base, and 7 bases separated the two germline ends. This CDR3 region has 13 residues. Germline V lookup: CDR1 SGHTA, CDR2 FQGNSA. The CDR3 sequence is CASSSDTNTEAFF. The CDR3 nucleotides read TGTGCCAGCAGCTCGGACACGAACACTGAAGCTTTCTTT. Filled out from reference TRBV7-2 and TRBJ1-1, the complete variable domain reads GAGVSQSPSNKVTEKGKDVELRCDPISGHTALYWYRQSLGQGLEFLIYFQGNSAPDKSGLPSDRFSAERTGGSVSTLTIQRTQQEDSAVYLCASSSDTNTEAFFGQGTRLTVV.

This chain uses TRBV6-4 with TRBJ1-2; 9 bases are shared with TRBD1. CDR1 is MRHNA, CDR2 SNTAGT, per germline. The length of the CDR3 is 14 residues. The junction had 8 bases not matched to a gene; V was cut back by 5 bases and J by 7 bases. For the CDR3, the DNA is TGTGCCAGCAGTCCGGGACAGGGCCTAGGTGGCTACACCTTC. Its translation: CASSPGQGLGGYTF.

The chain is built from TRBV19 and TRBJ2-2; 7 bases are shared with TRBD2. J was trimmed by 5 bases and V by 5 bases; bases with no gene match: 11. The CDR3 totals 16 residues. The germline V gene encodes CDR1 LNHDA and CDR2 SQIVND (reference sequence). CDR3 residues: CASSPRGRSSTGELFF. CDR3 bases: TGTGCCAGTAGTCCCCGCGGGAGATCTTCGACCGGGGAGCTGTTTTTT.

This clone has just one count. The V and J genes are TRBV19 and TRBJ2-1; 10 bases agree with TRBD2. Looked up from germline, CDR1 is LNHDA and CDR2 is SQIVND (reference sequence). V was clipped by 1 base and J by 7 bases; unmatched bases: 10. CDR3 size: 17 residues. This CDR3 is CASSIVGSGGPWNEQFF. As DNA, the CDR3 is TGTGCCAGTAGTATAGTGGGTAGCGGGGGGCCGTGGAATGAGCAGTTCTTC.

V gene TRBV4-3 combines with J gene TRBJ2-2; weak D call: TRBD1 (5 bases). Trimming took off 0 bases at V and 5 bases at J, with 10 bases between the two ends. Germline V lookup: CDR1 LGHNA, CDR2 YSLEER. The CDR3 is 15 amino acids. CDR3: CASSQERGATGELFF. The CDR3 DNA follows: TGCGCCAGCAGCCAAGAACGTGGGGCTACCGGGGAGCTGTTTTTT.

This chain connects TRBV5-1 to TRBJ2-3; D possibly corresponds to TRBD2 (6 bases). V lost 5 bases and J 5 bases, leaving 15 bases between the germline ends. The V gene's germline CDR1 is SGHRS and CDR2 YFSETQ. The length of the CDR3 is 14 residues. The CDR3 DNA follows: TGCGCCAGCAGGGGCGGGGCACGCGAAGATACGCAGTATTTT. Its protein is CASRGGAREDTQYF.

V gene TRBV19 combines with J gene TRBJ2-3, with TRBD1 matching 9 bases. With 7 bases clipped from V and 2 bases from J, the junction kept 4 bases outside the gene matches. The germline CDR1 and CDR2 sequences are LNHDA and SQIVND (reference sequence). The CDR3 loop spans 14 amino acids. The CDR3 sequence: CASKGDRDTDTQYF. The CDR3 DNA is TGTGCCAGTAAGGGGGACAGGGACACAGATACGCAGTATTTT. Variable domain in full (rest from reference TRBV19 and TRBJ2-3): DGGITQSPKYLFRKEGQNVTLSCEQNLNHDAMYWYRQDPGQGLRLIYYSQIVNDFQKGDIAEGYSVSREKKESFPLTVTSAQKNPTAFYLCASKGDRDTDTQYFGPGTRLTVL.

DNA of the CDR3: TGCGCCAGCAGCCAAGATTTTGGACGGGAGGCTGAAGCTTTCTTT. Its protein product is CASSQDFGREAEAFF. This chain connects TRBV4-1 to TRBJ1-1; no reliable D call. Germline V gene lookup returns CDR1 MGHRA and CDR2 YSYEKL. Trimming cost V 0 bases and J 6 bases, with 14 bases left between them. This CDR3 is built from 15 residues.

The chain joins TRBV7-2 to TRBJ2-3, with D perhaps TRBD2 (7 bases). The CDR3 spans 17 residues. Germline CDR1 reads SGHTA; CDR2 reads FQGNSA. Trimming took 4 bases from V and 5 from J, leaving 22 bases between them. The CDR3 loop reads CASSSGGVGGQRDTQYF. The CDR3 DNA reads TGTGCCAGCAGCTCCGGAGGGGTGGGGGGGCAAAGAGATACGCAGTATTTT.

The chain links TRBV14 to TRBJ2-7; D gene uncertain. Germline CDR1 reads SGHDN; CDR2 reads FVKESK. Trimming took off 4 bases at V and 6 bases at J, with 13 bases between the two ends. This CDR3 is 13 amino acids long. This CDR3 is CASSPDMLGEQYF. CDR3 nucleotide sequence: TGTGCCAGCAGCCCCGACATGTTAGGCGAGCAGTACTTC.

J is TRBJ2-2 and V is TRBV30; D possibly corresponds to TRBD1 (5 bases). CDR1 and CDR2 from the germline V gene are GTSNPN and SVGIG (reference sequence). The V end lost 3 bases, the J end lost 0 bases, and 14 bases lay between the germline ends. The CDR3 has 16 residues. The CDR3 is CAWSNGAKTNTGELFF. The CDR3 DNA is TGTGCCTGGAGCAATGGGGCCAAGACGAACACCGGGGAGCTGTTTTTT. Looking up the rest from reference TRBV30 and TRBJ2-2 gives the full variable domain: SQTIHQWPATLVQPVGSPLSLECTVEGTSNPNLYWYRQAAGRGLQLLFYSVGIGQISSEVPQNLSASRPQDRQFILSSKKLLLSDSGFYLCAWSNGAKTNTGELFFGEGSRLTVL.

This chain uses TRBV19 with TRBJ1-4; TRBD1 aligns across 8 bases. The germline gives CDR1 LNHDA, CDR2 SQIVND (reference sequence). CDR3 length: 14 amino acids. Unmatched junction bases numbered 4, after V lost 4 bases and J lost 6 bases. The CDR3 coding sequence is TGTGCCAGTAGTACAGGGGGCTTCGATGAAAAACTGTTTTTT. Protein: CASSTGGFDEKLFF.

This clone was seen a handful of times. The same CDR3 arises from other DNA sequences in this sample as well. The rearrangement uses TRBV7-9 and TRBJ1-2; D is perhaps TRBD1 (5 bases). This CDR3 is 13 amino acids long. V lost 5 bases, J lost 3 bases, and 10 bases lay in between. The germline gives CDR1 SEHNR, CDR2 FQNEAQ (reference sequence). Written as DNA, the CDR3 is TGTGCCAGCAGCCCGGGGGGGTACTATGGCTACACCTTC. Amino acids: CASSPGGYYGYTF. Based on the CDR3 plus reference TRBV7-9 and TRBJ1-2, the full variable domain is DTGVSQNPRHKITKRGQNVTFRCDPISEHNRLYWYRQTLGQGPEFLTYFQNEAQLEKSRLLSDRFSAERPKGSFSTLEIQRTEQGDSAMYLCASSPGGYYGYTFGSGTRLTVV.

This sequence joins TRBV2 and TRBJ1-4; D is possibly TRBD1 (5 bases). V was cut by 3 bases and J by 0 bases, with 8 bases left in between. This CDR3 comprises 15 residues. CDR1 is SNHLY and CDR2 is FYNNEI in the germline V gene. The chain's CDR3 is CASSDSRATNEKLFF. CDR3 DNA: TGTGCCAGCAGTGATTCCAGGGCAACTAATGAAAAACTGTTTTTT.

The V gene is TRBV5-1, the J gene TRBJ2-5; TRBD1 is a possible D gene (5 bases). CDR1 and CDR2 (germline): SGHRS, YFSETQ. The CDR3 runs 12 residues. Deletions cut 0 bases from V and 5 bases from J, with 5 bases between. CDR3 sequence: CASSLAGETQYF. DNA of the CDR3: TGCGCCAGCAGCTTGGCAGGGGAGACCCAGTACTTC.

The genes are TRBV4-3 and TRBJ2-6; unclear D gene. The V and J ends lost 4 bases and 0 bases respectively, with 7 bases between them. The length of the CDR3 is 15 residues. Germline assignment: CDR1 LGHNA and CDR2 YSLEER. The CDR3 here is CASSPEDSGANVLTF. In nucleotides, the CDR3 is TGCGCCAGCAGCCCTGAGGACTCTGGGGCCAACGTCCTGACTTTC.

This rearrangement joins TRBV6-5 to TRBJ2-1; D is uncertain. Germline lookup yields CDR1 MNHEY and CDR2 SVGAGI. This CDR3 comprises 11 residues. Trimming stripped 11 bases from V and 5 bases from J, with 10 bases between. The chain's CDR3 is CASSRDNEQFF. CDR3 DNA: TGTGCCTCCTCCCGGGACAATGAGCAGTTCTTC.

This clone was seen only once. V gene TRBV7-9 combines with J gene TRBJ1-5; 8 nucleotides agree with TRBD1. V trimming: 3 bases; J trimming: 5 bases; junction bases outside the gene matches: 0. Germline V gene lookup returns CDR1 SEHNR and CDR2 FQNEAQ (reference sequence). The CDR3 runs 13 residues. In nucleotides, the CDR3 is TGTGCCAGCAGCTTGACAGGGGATCAGCCCCAGCATTTT. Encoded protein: CASSLTGDQPQHF.

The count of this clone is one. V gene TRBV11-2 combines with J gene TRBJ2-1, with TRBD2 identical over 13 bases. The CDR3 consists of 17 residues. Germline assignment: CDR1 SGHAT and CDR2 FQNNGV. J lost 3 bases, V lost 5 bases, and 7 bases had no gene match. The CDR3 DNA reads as TGTGCCAGCAGCAAGGGACTAGCGGGATTAAACTACAATGAGCAGTTCTTC. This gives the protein CASSKGLAGLNYNEQFF.

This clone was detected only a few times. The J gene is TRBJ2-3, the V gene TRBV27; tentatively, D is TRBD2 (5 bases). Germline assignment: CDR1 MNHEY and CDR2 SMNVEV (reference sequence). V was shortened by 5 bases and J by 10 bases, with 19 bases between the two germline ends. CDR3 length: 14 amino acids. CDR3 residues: CASSATLGELAQYF. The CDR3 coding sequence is TGTGCCAGCAGTGCCACCCTCGGGGAGTTGGCGCAGTATTTT.

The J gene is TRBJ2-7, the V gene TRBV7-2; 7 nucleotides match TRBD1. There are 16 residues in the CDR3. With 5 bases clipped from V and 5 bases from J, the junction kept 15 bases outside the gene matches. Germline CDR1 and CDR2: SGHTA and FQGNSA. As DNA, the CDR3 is TGTGCCAGCAGCCTTCAACGGCCCAGGGGGATCGACGAGCAGTACTTC. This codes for CASSLQRPRGIDEQYF. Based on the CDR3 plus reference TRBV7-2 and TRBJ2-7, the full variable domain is GAGVSQSPSNKVTEKGKDVELRCDPISGHTALYWYRQSLGQGLEFLIYFQGNSAPDKSGLPSDRFSAERTGGSVSTLTIQRTQQEDSAVYLCASSLQRPRGIDEQYFGPGTRLTVT.